A selection of T cell receptor beta chains follows, all from one sample in a study of Tregs in tolerant kidney transplant recipients. The repertoire was sequenced with immunoSEQ multiplex PCR; TCRdb's copy has only in-frame clones and lacks some. The sample lists around 50,000 clones; roughly nine tenths were seen once. The material was CD8+ T cells from blood (PBMCs), obtained 24 months after the transplant. All receptors come from a human patient who received a combined kidney and bone marrow transplant. Some of these T cells may belong to the graft donor. Both conserved end residues are part of each CDR3. Each record gives: J gene, CDR3 length, V gene, D gene, clone size, CDR3 protein, CDR3 DNA. The D gene is left open where the match is weak. The size entry is marked missing in some rows and otherwise reads once, few, many or a size class.

TRBJ2-3,15,TRBV29-1,TRBD2,.,CSVEGTSASTDTQYF,TGCAGCGTTGAAGGGACTAGCGCTAGCACAGATACGCAGTATTTT
TRBJ2-7,15,TRBV28,TRBD1,.,CASSLFSTGVYEQYF,TGTGCCAGCAGTTTATTTTCGACAGGGGTTTACGAGCAGTACTTC
TRBJ2-2,19,TRBV14,TRBD1,once,CASSQDLWQGETNTGELFF,TGTGCCAGCAGCCAAGATTTGTGGCAGGGGGAGACGAACACCGGGGAGCTGTTTTTT
TRBJ2-7,15,TRBV9,TRBD2,.,CASSPGGSGTYEQYF,TGTGCCAGCAGCCCCGGGGGTAGCGGGACCTACGAGCAGTACTTC
TRBJ2-7,14,TRBV13,TRBD2,.,CASSSGLAGYEQYF,TGTGCCAGCAGCTCGGGACTAGCGGGATACGAGCAGTACTTC
TRBJ2-3,14,TRBV9,.,.,CASSVGQVPDTQYF,TGTGCCAGCAGCGTAGGACAGGTCCCAGATACGCAGTATTTT
TRBJ1-5,16,TRBV4-1,.,.,CASSQEDRDSNQPQHF,TGCGCCAGCAGCCAAGAAGATCGGGATAGCAATCAGCCCCAGCATTTT
TRBJ2-7,13,TRBV27,.,once,CASSPGTPYEQYF,TGTGCCAGCAGTCCCGGGACACCCTACGAGCAGTACTTC
TRBJ1-6,16,TRBV5-5,.,.,CASSLADSSYNSPLHF,TGTGCCAGCAGCTTGGCGGACAGCAGTTATAATTCCCCCCTCCACTTT
TRBJ1-5,16,TRBV6-9,.,once,CASSYSGGTGNQPQHF,TGTGCCAGCAGTTATTCAGGGGGAACGGGCAATCAGCCCCAGCATTTT
TRBJ1-1,15,TRBV5-6,.,.,CASKQGQFMNTEAFF,TGTGCCAGCAAACAAGGACAGTTCATGAACACTGAAGCTTTCTTT
TRBJ2-5,14,TRBV5-6,TRBD2,.,CASTLAGGRETQYF,TGTGCCAGCACCCTAGCGGGGGGGAGGGAGACCCAGTACTTC
TRBJ2-5,17,TRBV5-1,.,.,CASSLAQLGAGRETQYF,TGCGCCAGCAGCTTGGCCCAGTTGGGGGCTGGAAGGGAGACCCAGTACTTC
TRBJ2-1,17,TRBV7-6,TRBD2,.,CASSGGTSGEIYNEQFF,TGTGCCAGCAGCGGAGGGACTAGCGGAGAAATCTACAATGAGCAGTTCTTC
TRBJ2-4,14,TRBV5-1,.,.,CASSLEGAKNIQYF,TGCGCCAGCAGCTTGGAAGGGGCTAAAAACATTCAGTACTTC
TRBJ1-2,14,TRBV7-9,.,.,CASREDSLNYGYTF,TGTGCCAGCAGGGAGGACAGCTTAAACTATGGCTACACCTTC
TRBJ1-2,15,TRBV6-5,TRBD1,.,CASRERQGLRAGYTF,TGTGCCAGCAGAGAAAGACAGGGACTTCGGGCTGGCTACACCTTC
TRBJ2-2,12,TRBV28,.,.,CASFEYTGELFF,TGTGCCAGCTTCGAGTACACCGGGGAGCTGTTTTTT
TRBJ2-1,18,TRBV9,TRBD2,.,CASSVARGREGSYNEQFF,TGTGCCAGCAGCGTCGCTAGGGGGCGGGAGGGATCCTACAATGAGCAGTTCTTC
TRBJ2-5,10,TRBV2,.,.,CASARETQYF,TGTGCCAGCGCGAGGGAGACCCAGTACTTC
TRBJ2-7,17,TRBV7-8,.,.,CASSLVQGGHGGDEQYF,TGTGCCAGCAGCTTAGTTCAGGGCGGGCACGGCGGGGACGAGCAGTACTTC
TRBJ2-3,13,TRBV5-6,.,.,CASSLGSSDTQYF,TGTGCCAGCAGCTTGGGGAGTAGCGATACGCAGTATTTT
TRBJ2-1,12,TRBV2,.,.,CASSGSYNEQFF,TGTGCCAGCAGCGGTTCCTACAATGAGCAGTTCTTC
TRBJ2-2,16,TRBV5-6,TRBD1,.,CASSVVQGDGTGELFF,TGTGCCAGCAGCGTAGTACAGGGGGATGGCACCGGGGAGCTGTTTTTT